Listed below are T cell receptor beta chains from one sample, sequenced in a study of CD8 T cells in ankylosing spondylitis. TCRdb re-called the 5' RACE reads with MiXCR, one entry per CDR3 protein. The repertoire consists of 35,000 to 40,000 distinct CDR3 sequences, with 16% occurring once and the leading ten covering approximately 48%. The sequenced sample was blood. The receptors come from a male donor with ankylosing spondylitis or in good health (not recorded which). Each CDR3 is given with its conserved first and last residue. A D gene is named only where the DNA matches it firmly. Clone size, where shown, is once, few, many, or a class for clones that have expanded.

TRBV7-2,TRBJ2-2,few,-,CASSLGSGTRTGELFF,TGTGCCAGCAGCTTAGGAAGCGGGACACGCACCGGGGAGCTGTTTTTT
TRBV7-9,TRBJ2-2,few,-,CASSFLGDTGELFF,TGTGCCAGCAGCTTCTTGGGGGACACCGGGGAGCTGTTTTTT
TRBV7-9,TRBJ2-2,-,-,CASSSTETNTGELFF,TGTGCCAGCAGCTCGACCGAGACGAACACCGGGGAGCTGTTTTTT
TRBV7-7,TRBJ2-3,few,-,CASSARVVSDHTDTQYF,TGTGCCAGCAGCGCCAGGGTAGTTAGCGACCACACAGATACGCAGTATTTT
TRBV5-1,TRBJ2-1,-,TRBD2,CASSLDGGGSRNEQFF,TGCGCCAGCAGCTTGGACGGCGGGGGAAGTAGGAATGAGCAGTTCTTC
TRBV15,TRBJ2-2,few,-,CATSRDKRAVELFF,TGTGCCACCAGCAGAGATAAAAGGGCGGTGGAGCTGTTTTTT
TRBV5-1,TRBJ2-1,few,TRBD2,CASSLTAGGDYNEQFF,TGCGCCAGCAGCTTGACGGCGGGAGGGGATTACAATGAGCAGTTCTTC
TRBV5-1,TRBJ2-7,-,TRBD2,CASSLVTSDLNEQYF,TGCGCCAGCAGCTTAGTCACTAGCGATCTTAACGAGCAGTACTTC
TRBV12-3/TRBV12-4,TRBJ1-4,-,-,CASSDKATNEKLFF,TGTGCCAGCAGCGACAAAGCAACTAATGAAAAACTGTTTTTT
TRBV4-1,TRBJ2-5,few,TRBD2,CASSAEWTSGKLETQYF,TGCGCCAGCAGCGCCGAATGGACTAGCGGAAAGTTAGAGACCCAGTACTTC
TRBV11-2,TRBJ2-3,-,-,CASSSWRISSYF,TGTGCCAGCAGTTCATGGCGGATATCCTCGTATTTT
TRBV5-1,TRBJ2-3,-,-,CASSLESLSSTDTQYF,TGCGCCAGCAGCTTGGAGAGTCTATCTAGCACAGATACGCAGTATTTT
TRBV6-6,TRBJ2-5,-,-,CASSYPASLETQYF,TGTGCCAGCAGTTACCCTGCTAGCCTCGAGACCCAGTACTTC
TRBV5-1,TRBJ2-2,-,TRBD2,CASSLRTSGRPSGGELFF,TGCGCCAGCAGCTTGAGGACTAGCGGGAGGCCGAGTGGAGGGGAGCTGTTTTTT
TRBV6-2/TRBV6-3,TRBJ2-1,many,-,CASSLGPYNEQFF,TGTGCCAGCAGTTTAGGACCCTACAATGAGCAGTTCTTC
TRBV27,TRBJ2-2,-,-,CASSFGGEPTGELFF,TGTGCCAGCAGTTTCGGGGGAGAACCCACCGGGGAGCTGTTTTTT
TRBV6-6,TRBJ1-6,many,-,CASSLSGDNSPLHF,TGTGCCAGCAGTTTATCAGGAGACAATTCACCCCTCCACTTT
TRBV4-3,TRBJ2-5,-,TRBD2,CASSRREQETQYF,TGCGCCAGCAGCCGGCGGGAGCAAGAGACCCAGTACTTC
TRBV9,TRBJ2-1,-,TRBD2,CASSPRAGGRSGLDEQFF,TGTGCCAGCAGCCCCCGGGCGGGCGGGAGGAGTGGTTTGGATGAGCAGTTCTTC
TRBV4-2,TRBJ2-5,-,TRBD2,CASSLRLSAGGASSETQYF,TGTGCCAGCAGCTTACGACTATCAGCGGGGGGCGCCTCGAGCGAGACCCAGTACTTC
TRBV9,TRBJ2-3,few,-,CASSLSGGGTSTDTQYF,TGTGCCAGCAGCCTTAGCGGAGGGGGAACTAGCACAGATACGCAGTATTTT
TRBV4-3,TRBJ1-4,-,TRBD1,CASSQTGTAQEKLFF,TGCGCCAGCAGCCAAACCGGGACAGCTCAAGAAAAACTGTTTTTT
TRBV7-2,TRBJ2-7,few,-,CASSSRGYEQYF,TGTGCCAGCAGCTCCAGGGGCTACGAGCAGTACTTC